This T cell receptor (beta chain) comes out of a study of T cell repertoires in cytomegalovirus infection. Turning to the study itself: As its CMV epitopes, the study selected recently identified HLA-C-restricted and well-studied HLA-B-restricted targets. Matching HLA type, along with CMV infection, was indicated by public TCR beta signatures.

V lost 5 bases and J 3 bases, leaving 11 bases between the germline ends. CDR3 length: 13 amino acids. Germline CDR1 reads SGHAT; CDR2 reads FQNNGV. Findings and caveats of the study: Based on cumulative public TCR beta family frequency, carriers of CMV plus the relevant HLA were identified. Clonotypes of TCR beta that were HLA-C-restricted and CMV-specific dominated the ex vivo response.

Only a few counts were recorded for this clonotype. Its antigen remains unknown. TCRdb re-called the reads through MiXCR, storing one row per CDR3 protein. Altogether about 500,000 distinct CDR3 sequences are present, about 33% being singletons, with the ten largest covering about 17%. V and J are TRBV11-2 and TRBJ2-7, with D perhaps matching TRBD1 (5 bases). The sequence derives from a human donor in good health (CMV status not recorded). Some clones in this sample may be carry-over from other donors' samples. The material sequenced was cultured PBMCs, taken from culture after CMV antigen stimulation. The CDR3 nucleotides read TGTGCCAGCAGCATAGGACATTTCTACGAGCAGTACGTC. Its protein product is CASSIGHFYEQYV.